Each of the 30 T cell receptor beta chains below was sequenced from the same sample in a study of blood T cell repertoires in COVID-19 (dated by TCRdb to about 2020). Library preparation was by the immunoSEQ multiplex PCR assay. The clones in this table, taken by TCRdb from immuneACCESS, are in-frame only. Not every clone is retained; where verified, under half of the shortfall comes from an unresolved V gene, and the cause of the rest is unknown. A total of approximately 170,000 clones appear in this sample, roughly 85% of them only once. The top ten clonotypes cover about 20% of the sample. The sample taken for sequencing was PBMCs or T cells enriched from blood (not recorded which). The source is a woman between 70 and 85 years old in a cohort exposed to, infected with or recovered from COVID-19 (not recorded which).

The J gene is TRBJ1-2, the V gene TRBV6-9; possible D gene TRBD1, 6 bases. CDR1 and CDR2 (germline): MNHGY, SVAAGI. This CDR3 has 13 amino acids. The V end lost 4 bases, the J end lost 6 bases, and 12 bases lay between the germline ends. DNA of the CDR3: TGTGCCAGCAGTTTCTCAGGGGAGCATGGCTACACCTTC. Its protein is CASSFSGEHGYTF.

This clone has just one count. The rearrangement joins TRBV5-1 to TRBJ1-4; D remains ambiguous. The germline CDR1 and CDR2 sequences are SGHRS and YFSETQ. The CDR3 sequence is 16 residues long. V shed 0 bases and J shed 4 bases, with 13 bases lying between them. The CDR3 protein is CASSLEPGSGNEKLFF. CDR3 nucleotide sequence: TGCGCCAGCAGCTTGGAACCGGGTTCTGGTAATGAAAAACTGTTTTTT.

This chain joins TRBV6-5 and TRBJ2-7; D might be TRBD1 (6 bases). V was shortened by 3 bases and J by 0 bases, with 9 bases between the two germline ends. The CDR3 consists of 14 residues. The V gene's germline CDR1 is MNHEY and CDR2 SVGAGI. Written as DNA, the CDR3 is TGTGCCAGCAGTTATCGGGACACCTCCTACGAGCAGTACTTC. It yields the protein CASSYRDTSYEQYF.

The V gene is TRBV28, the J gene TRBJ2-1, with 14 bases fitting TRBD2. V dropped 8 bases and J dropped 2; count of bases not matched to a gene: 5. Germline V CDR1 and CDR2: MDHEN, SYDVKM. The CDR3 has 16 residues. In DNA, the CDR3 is TGTGCCAGCGCGACTAGCGGGAGGGCCCCCTACAATGAGCAGTTCTTC. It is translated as CASATSGRAPYNEQFF.

The DNA for the CDR3 is TGTGCCAGCAGCTTCCTAGCGGGAGCCTACGAGCAGTACTTC. Its translation is CASSFLAGAYEQYF. This sequence joins TRBV7-8 and TRBJ2-7; 10 positions agree with TRBD2. The germline V gene has CDR1 SGHVS and CDR2 FQNEAQ. V lost 3 bases to trimming and J lost 2 bases; unmatched junction nucleotides: 1. This CDR3 has 14 residues.

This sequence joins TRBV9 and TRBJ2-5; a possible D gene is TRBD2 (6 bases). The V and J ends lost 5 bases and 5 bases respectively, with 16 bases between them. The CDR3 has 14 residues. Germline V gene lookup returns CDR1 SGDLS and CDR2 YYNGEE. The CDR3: CASSPGTRGETQYF. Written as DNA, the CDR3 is TGTGCCAGCAGTCCCGGGACTCGTGGGGAGACCCAGTACTTC.

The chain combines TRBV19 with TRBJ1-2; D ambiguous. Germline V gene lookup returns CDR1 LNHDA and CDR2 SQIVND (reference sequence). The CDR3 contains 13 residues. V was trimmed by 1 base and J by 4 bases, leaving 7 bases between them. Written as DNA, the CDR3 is TGTGCCAGTAGTATAGGAGAAATCTATGGCTACACCTTC. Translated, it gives CASSIGEIYGYTF.

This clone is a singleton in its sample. CDR3 in amino acids: CASSLKLIGELFF. The CDR3 DNA reads as TGTGCCAGCAGCTTAAAGCTGATCGGGGAGCTGTTTTTT. This chain uses TRBV11-1 with TRBJ2-2, with unresolved D. V lost 2 bases to trimming and J lost 7 bases, with 8 bases between them. This CDR3 contains 13 residues. CDR1 and CDR2 (germline): SGHAT, FQDESV (reference sequence).

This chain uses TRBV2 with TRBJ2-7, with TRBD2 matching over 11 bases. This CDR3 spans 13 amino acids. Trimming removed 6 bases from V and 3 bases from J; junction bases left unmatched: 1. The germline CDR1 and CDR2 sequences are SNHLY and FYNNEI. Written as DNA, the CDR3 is TGTGCCAGCAGGCTAGCGGGAGGCTACGAGCAGTACTTC. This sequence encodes CASRLAGGYEQYF. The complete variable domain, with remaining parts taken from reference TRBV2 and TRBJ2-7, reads EPEVTQTPSHQVTQMGQEVILRCVPISNHLYFYWYRQILGQKVEFLVSFYNNEISEKSEIFDDQFSVERPDGSNFTLKIRSTKLEDSAMYFCASRLAGGYEQYFGPGTRLTVT.

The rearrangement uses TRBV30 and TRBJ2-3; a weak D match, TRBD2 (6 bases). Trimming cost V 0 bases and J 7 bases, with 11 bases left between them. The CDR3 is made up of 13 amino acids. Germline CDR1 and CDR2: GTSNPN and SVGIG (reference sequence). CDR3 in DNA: TGTGCCTGGAGTGTAAACGGGAGAAATACGCAGTATTTT. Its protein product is CAWSVNGRNTQYF.

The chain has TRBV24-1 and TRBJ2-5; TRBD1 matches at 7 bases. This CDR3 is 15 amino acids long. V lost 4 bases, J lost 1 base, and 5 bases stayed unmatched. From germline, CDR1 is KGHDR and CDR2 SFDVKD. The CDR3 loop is CATSDLGTAQETQYF. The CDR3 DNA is TGTGCCACCAGTGACCTTGGGACAGCCCAAGAGACCCAGTACTTC.

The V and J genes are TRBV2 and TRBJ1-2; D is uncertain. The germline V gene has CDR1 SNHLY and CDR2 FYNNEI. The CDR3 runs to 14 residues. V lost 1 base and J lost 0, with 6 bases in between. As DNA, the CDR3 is TGTGCCAGCAGTGAAGTGTCCACTAACTATGGCTACACCTTC. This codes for CASSEVSTNYGYTF.

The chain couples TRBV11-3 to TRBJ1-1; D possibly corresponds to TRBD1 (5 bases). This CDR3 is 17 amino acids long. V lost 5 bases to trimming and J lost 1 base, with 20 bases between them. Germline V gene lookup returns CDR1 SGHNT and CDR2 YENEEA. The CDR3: CASSKGQMIHRNTEAFF. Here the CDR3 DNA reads TGTGCCAGCAGCAAGGGGCAGATGATACACCGGAACACTGAAGCTTTCTTT.

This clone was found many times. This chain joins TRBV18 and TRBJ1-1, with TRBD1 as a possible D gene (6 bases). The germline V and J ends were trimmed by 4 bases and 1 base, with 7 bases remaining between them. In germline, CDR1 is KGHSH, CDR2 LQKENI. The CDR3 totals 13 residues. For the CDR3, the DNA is TGTGCCAGCTCACTGGGACAGAACACTGAAGCTTTCTTT. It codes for CASSLGQNTEAFF.

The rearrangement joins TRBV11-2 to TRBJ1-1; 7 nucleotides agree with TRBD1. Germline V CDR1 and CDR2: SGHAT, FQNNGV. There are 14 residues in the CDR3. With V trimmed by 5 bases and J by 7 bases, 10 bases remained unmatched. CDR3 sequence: CASSNPTGEYEAFF. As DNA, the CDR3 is TGTGCCAGCAGCAACCCCACAGGGGAATATGAAGCTTTCTTT.

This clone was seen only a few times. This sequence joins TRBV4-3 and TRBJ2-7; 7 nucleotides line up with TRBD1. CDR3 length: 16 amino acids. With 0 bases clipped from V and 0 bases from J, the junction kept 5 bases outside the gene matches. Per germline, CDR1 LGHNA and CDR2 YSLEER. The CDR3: CASSQDLQGISYEQYF. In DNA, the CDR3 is TGCGCCAGCAGCCAAGATCTACAGGGGATCTCCTACGAGCAGTACTTC.

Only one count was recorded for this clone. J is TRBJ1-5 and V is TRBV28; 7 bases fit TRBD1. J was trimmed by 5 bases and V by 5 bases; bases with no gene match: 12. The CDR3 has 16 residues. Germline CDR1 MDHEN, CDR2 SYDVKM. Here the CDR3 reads CASSHPDRVVYQPQHF. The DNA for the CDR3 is TGTGCCAGCAGTCACCCAGACAGGGTAGTCTATCAGCCCCAGCATTTT.

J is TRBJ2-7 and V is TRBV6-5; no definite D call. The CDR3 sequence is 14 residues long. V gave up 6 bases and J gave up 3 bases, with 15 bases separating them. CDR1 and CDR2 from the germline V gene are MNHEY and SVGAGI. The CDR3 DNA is TGTGCCAGCAGCCCCTTCCTACCTCTCTACGAGCAGTACTTC. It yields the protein CASSPFLPLYEQYF.

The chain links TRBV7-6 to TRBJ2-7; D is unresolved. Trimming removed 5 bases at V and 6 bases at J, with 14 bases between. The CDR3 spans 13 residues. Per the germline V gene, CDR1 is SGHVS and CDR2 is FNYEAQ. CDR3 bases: TGTGCCAGCAGCCCCTCCCCGACGGGCGAGCAGTACTTC. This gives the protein CASSPSPTGEQYF.

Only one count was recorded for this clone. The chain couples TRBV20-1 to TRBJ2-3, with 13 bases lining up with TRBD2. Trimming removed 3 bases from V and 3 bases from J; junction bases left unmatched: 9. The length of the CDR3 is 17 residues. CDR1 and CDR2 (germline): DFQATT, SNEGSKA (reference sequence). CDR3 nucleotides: TGCAGTGCTAGTGGGACACCGGGACTAGCGGGGACAGATACGCAGTATTTT. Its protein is CSASGTPGLAGTDTQYF.

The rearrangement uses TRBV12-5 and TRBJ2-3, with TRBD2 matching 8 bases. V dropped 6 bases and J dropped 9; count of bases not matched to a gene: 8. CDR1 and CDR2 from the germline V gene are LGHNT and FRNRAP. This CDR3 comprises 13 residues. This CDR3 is CASGLREVLTQYF. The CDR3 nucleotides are TGTGCTAGTGGATTGCGGGAGGTTCTCACGCAGTATTTT. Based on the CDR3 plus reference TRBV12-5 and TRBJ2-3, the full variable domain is DARVTQTPRHKVTEMGQEVTMRCQPILGHNTVFWYRQTMMQGLELLAYFRNRAPLDDSGMPKDRFSAEMPDATLATLKIQPSEPRDSAVYFCASGLREVLTQYFGPGTRLTVL.

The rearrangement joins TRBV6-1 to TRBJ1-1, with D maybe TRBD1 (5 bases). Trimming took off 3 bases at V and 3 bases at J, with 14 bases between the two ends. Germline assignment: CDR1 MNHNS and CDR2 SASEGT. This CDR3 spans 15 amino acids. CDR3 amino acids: CASSDRQWADTEAFF. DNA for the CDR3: TGTGCCAGCAGTGACCGACAGTGGGCTGACACTGAAGCTTTCTTT.

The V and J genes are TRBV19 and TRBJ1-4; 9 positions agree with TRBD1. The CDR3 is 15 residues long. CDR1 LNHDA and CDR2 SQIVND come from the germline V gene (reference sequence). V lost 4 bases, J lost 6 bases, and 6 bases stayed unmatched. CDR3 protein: CASSNHRGQDEKLFF. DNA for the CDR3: TGTGCCAGTAGTAACCACAGGGGGCAGGATGAAAAACTGTTTTTT.

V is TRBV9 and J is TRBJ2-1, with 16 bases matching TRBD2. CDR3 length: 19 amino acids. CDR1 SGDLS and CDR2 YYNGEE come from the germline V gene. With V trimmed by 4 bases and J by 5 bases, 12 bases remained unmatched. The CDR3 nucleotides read TGTGCCAGCAGCCTCACCCCCGGGACTAGCGGGAGGGATGACAATGAGCAGTTCTTC. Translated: CASSLTPGTSGRDDNEQFF.

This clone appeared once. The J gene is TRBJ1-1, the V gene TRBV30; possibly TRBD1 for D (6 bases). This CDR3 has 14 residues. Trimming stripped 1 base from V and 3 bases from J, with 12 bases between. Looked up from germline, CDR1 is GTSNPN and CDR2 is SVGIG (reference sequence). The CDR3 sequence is CAWSAGGSDTEAFF. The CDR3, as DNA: TGTGCCTGGAGTGCGGGGGGCTCGGACACTGAAGCTTTCTTT.

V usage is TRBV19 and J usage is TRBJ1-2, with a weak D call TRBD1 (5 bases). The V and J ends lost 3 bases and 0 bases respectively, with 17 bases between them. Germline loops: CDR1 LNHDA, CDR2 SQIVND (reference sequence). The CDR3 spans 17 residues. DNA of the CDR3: TGTGCCAGTAGTATGGGCTTGTTTACAGGAACTAACTATGGCTACACCTTC. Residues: CASSMGLFTGTNYGYTF.

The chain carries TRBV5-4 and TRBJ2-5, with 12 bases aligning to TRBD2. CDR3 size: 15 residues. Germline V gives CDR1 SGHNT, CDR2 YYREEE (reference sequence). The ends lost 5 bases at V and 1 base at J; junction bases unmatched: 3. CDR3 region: CASRKGLAGQETQYF. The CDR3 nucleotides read TGTGCCAGCAGAAAGGGACTAGCGGGCCAAGAGACCCAGTACTTC. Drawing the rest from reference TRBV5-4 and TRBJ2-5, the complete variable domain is ETGVTQSPTHLIKTRGQQVTLRCSSQSGHNTVSWYQQALGQGPQFIFQYYREEENGRGNFPPRFSGLQFPNYSSELNVNALELDDSALYLCASRKGLAGQETQYFGPGTRLLVL.

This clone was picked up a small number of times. This CDR3 is CASSLEPGQGYHRWPQHF. The CDR3 nucleotides read TGTGCCAGCAGCTTGGAACCGGGACAGGGGTACCATAGGTGGCCCCAGCATTTT. The chain links TRBV5-8 to TRBJ1-5; TRBD1 agrees at 10 bases. The CDR3 is 18 residues long. The germline V gene encodes CDR1 SGHTS and CDR2 YDEGEE. Trimming at V came to 0 bases and at J to 9 bases, leaving 15 bases not matched to a gene.

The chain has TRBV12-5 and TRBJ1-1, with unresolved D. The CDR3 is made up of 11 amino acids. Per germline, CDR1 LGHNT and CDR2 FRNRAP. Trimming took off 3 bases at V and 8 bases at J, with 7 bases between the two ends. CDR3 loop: CASGFGREAFF. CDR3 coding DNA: TGTGCTAGTGGTTTTGGCAGGGAAGCTTTCTTT.

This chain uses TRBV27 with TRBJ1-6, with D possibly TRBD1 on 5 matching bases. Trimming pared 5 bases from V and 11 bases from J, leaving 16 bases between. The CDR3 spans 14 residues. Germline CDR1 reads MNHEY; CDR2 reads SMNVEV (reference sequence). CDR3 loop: CASSQSGRKAPLHF. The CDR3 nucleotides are TGTGCCAGCAGTCAATCAGGGCGGAAGGCACCCCTCCACTTT.